A single T cell receptor beta chain is shown here with its context. Each CDR3 protein is one row after TCRdb ran MiXCR on the multiplex PCR reads. The sample lists roughly 14,000 distinct CDR3 sequences, 55% to 60% seen once, with about 28% in the top ten. The V gene end was trimmed by 3 bases and the J gene end by 4 bases; junction bases not matched to a gene: 6. The CDR3 runs 13 residues. The germline gives CDR1 SQVTM, CDR2 ANQGSEA. This specimen belongs to a study of breast tumors, draining lymph nodes, adjacent tissues. This sequence was found in a female donor with breast cancer. Some clones in this sample may be carry-over from other donors' samples. The sequencing input was tumor-adjacent breast tissue. The chain carries TRBV29-1 and TRBJ2-7; TRBD1 agrees at 7 bases. The CDR3 region is CSVETGLGYEQYF. The CDR3 bases are TGCAGCGTTGAGACAGGGCTGGGGTACGAGCAGTACTTC.